The TCR beta chain under discussion was sequenced for a study of vaccination and CD4 T cells after COVID-19. An Oncomine TCR Beta short-read assay was used to sequence the DNA from cultured CD4+ T cells. TCRdb re-analysed the PCR reads in MiXCR, keeping a single row per CDR3 protein. The sample yields about 20,000 distinct CDR3 sequences, less than 55% seen once. Treatment given: roughly ten-day PBMC culture with coronavirus spike peptide pools or control peptides (ViraFEST assay). Antigen-specific T cells were expanded with peptide pools by ViraFEST, and TCRs were then sequenced. This CDR3 has 18 residues. V trimming: 3 bases; J trimming: 0 bases; junction bases outside the gene matches: 7. Germline CDR1 is SGHVS and CDR2 is FQNEAQ. In this sample, this clonotype turned up a few times. The antigen is unknown. Findings and limits, study-wide: Of the reactive clones in convalescent patients, a median roughly 88% showed up only post-vaccination. Median numbers of SARS-CoV-2-reactive clonotypes increased from approximately 23 to 38 (not a significant change).

The rearrangement uses TRBV7-8 and TRBJ2-7; TRBD2 aligns across 14 bases. Specimen: CD4+ T cells from blood, cultured in vitro, collected after SARS-CoV-2 vaccination. The clonotype was recovered from a human donor who had recovered from COVID-19. The CDR3, as DNA: TGTGCCAGCAGCTTGGGGACTAGCGGGGGCTTTCACTCCTACGAGCAGTACTTC. It yields the protein CASSLGTSGGFHSYEQYF.